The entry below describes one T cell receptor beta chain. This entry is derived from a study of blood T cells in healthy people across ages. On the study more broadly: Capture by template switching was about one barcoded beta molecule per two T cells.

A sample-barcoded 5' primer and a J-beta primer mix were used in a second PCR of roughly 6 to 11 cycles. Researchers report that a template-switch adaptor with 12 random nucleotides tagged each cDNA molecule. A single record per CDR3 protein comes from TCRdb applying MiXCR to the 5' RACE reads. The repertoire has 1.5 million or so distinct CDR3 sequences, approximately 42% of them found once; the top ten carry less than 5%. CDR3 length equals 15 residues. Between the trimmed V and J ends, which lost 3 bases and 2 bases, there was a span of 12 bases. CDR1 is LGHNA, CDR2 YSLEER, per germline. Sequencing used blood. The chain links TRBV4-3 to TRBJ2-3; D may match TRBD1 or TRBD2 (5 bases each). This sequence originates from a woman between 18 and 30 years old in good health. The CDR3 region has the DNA TGCGCCAGCAGCCAGGGGGACCAAGTCACAGATACGCAGTATTTT. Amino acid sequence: CASSQGDQVTDTQYF.